Included here is one T cell receptor (beta chain) sequence, with context. The antigen this receptor binds is unknown. Base quality data are lacking; no much larger clone is found one base away. The library was generated by the immunoSEQ multiplex PCR assay. RNA was extracted from all samples and reverse transcribed into cDNA, which served as template for TCR sequencing. First-strand cDNA was synthesized using SuperScript III with a 2:1 mix of oligo-dT and random hexamers. A synthetic immune receptor repertoire was used to assess amplification bias, and residual bias was removed computationally. Turning to the authors' computational methods: Raw reads were preprocessed to remove errors, and CDR3 was defined according to IMGT conventions as the region from the conserved cysteine to phenylalanine. Clonality was computed by normalizing Shannon entropy by log2 of the number of productive unique TCRs and subtracting the result from 1. Scalp TCRbeta sequences were cross-referenced with sorted blood CD4 and CD8 repertoires so that the CD4 or CD8 identity of scalp clones could be inferred. The immuneACCESS repertoire file appears here via TCRdb, limited to in-frame rearrangements. These files lack a portion of the clones; in checked studies, under half of the deficit traces to unresolved V genes, and the cause of the others is not known. The V and J calls and clone size were taken over from that table, and D and trimming were inferred from the DNA. The sample table records hundreds of thousands of clones; roughly 50% of these occur just once. The ten largest clonotypes hold roughly 1.8% of the sample.

The sample's time point label, in plain terms: about 25 weeks on oral tofacitinib. Taken with the paper, the label for treatment or condition translates to: oral pan-JAK inhibitor, 5-10 mg twice daily. Peripheral blood and lesional scalp punch biopsies were obtained from patients with alopecia areata. After PBMCs were isolated by density centrifugation and stained for CD3, CD4 and CD8, a FACSAria was used to sort CD4+ and CD8+ T cells. This record comes from a study of CD8+ T cells in alopecia areata (dated by TCRdb to between 2017 and 2018). In terms of the full investigation: The treated patients took part in an open-label pilot trial in which moderate-to-severe alopecia areata was treated with oral tofacitinib at 5 to 10 mg twice daily. Clonality in the scalp was compared among normal scalp (n=4), patchy alopecia areata scalp (n=8), and alopecia totalis/universalis scalp (n=8). On the human side, TCRbeta sequencing was run on scalp tissue and on sorted CD4+ and CD8+ peripheral blood T cells from healthy controls and from alopecia areata patients with either patchy or totalis/universalis disease. The study used high-throughput TCRbeta sequencing to examine T cell clonal expansion in alopecia areata, in both the C3H/HeJ mouse model and human patients. immunoSEQ multiplex PCR using 35 Vbeta forward primers and 13 Jbeta reverse primers was used to amplify TCRbeta CDR3 regions. The RNA source kit depended on sample type: the PAXgene miRNA kit for fixed scalp, the miRNeasy kit for PBMCs, and the RNeasy kit for mouse skin. Biopsies were taken from tofacitinib-treated patients at baseline and at 4 and 24 weeks of treatment, and a later scalp biopsy was taken in several of the tofacitinib-treated patients. Tofacitinib was administered for 6 to 18 months, and 6 months of follow-up off drug were then conducted to assess delayed response and recurrence. For the treated patients, the SALT score, which quantifies what percentage of scalp surface area is affected, served as the measure of disease severity.

Broader findings and caveats from the paper: With tofacitinib, both scalp clonality and the number of expanded CD8+ clones among the top 100 scalp clones went down significantly. Resident alphabeta T cells in normal human skin are also sequenced, complicating scalp TCR repertoire analysis, unlike mouse skin dominated by gammadelta T cells. During tofacitinib treatment, many expanded lesional clones remained in scalp and blood, and this persistence may partly explain relapse after treatment is stopped. Compared with mice, TCR sequences shared between patients were less clear, possibly partly because of HLA diversity across the patient population. Higher clonality and more expanded CD8+ clones were observed in lesional scalp than in normal scalp, particularly in alopecia totalis/universalis, a finding suggestive of antigenic drive. Because the treated cohort was small and had only one nonresponder, larger studies are needed to examine links between baseline CD8+ expansion and response.

The germline V gene (reference sequence) supplies CDR1 GTSNPN and CDR2 SVGIG. Spanning cysteine to phenylalanine, the CDR3 consists of 13 amino acids. Just the 39-base CDR3 DNA is kept, in frame starting at base 1. The specimen comprised CD4+ T cells sorted from blood, sampled at week 24, from a patient treated with tofacitinib. The chain employs TRBV30 and TRBJ2-1; matching of 7 bases hints at TRBD2 as the D gene. This TCR came from a human donor with alopecia areata. For the CDR3, the sequence is CTCRGALYNEQFF. The nucleotides are TGTACGTGTCGGGGGGCCCTCTACAATGAGCAGTTCTTC.